These 7 T cell receptor beta chains share one sample of origin, sequenced in a study of blood T cells in healthy people across ages. Then a second PCR, running roughly 7 to 11 cycles, was carried out with a sample-barcoded 5' primer and a J-beta primer mix. Each CDR3 protein gets one entry after TCRdb re-called the 5' RACE reads with MiXCR. Among about 1.8 million distinct CDR3 sequences listed, roughly 49% were seen once. Source material: blood. The receptors here all came from a woman between 35 and 50 years old in good health.

The chain has TRBV7-2 and TRBJ2-5; possible D gene TRBD2, 6 bases. This CDR3 contains 15 residues. CDR1 SGHTA and CDR2 FQGNSA come from the germline V gene. Trimming pared 4 bases from V and 11 bases from J, leaving 23 bases between. The CDR3: CASSSLPPAGVEQYF. The CDR3 region has the DNA TGTGCCAGCAGCTCCTTGCCCCCAGCGGGTGTTGAGCAGTACTTC. The full variable domain, rest sourced from reference TRBV7-2 and TRBJ2-5, is GAGVSQSPSNKVTEKGKDVELRCDPISGHTALYWYRQSLGQGLEFLIYFQGNSAPDKSGLPSDRFSAERTGGSVSTLTIQRTQQEDSAVYLCASSSLPPAGVEQYFGPGTRLLVL.

The V call is TRBV12-3 or TRBV12-4, the J call TRBJ2-7; D remains ambiguous. The germline V and J ends were trimmed by 3 bases and 5 bases, with 11 bases remaining between them. The CDR3 runs 13 residues. The CDR3 DNA follows: TGTGCCAGCAGTTTCTCCACGGCCAACGAGCAGTACTTC. Its protein is CASSFSTANEQYF.

The V gene is TRBV7-3, the J gene TRBJ2-5; 12 nucleotides align to TRBD2. Losses at the gene ends were 1 base for V and 11 bases for J; bases not matched to a gene: 8. CDR3 length: 15 residues. CDR1 SGHTA and CDR2 FQGTGA come from the germline V gene. In DNA form, the CDR3 reads TGTGCCAGCAGCTTAATGACTAGCGGGGGCCATGAGCAGTACTTC. Translating gives CASSLMTSGGHEQYF.

V gene TRBV20-1 combines with J gene TRBJ1-6; 9 nucleotides agree with TRBD1. The junction had 5 bases not matched to a gene; V was cut back by 6 bases and J by 8 bases. This CDR3 is built from 13 residues. CDR1 is DFQATT and CDR2 is SNEGSKA in the germline V gene (reference sequence). CDR3 residues: CSAIRDRDSPLHF. The CDR3 nucleotides read TGCAGTGCCATCCGGGACAGGGATTCACCCCTCCACTTT.

The genes are TRBV6-2 or TRBV6-3 and TRBJ2-1; D is unresolved. CDR3 length: 14 residues. V gave up 7 bases and J gave up 2 bases, with 12 bases separating them. Per the germline V gene, CDR1 is MNHEY and CDR2 is SVGEGT. CDR3 in DNA: TGTGCCAGCACAACAGACAATACCTACAATGAGCAGTTCTTC. Protein product: CASTTDNTYNEQFF.

The J gene is TRBJ2-3, the V gene TRBV7-2; TRBD1 is a possible D gene (6 bases). CDR3 length equals 13 residues. Germline CDR1 and CDR2: SGHTA and FQGNSA. The V and J ends lost 6 bases and 2 bases respectively, with 9 bases between them. The DNA of the CDR3 is TGTGCCAGCAGGTGGGACACCACAGATACGCAGTATTTT. Its translation is CASRWDTTDTQYF.

The rearrangement links TRBV21-1 to TRBJ2-5; TRBD1 is the table's D call, not checked against the DNA. TRBV21-1 is reported as a pseudogene. The CDR3 length is 12 residues. CDR3 sequence (DNA): TGTGCCAGCAGCCCCCTGAGCTACGGGCAGTACTTC. It translates to CASSPLSYGQYF.